This entry concerns a single T cell receptor beta chain. This sample was included in a study of CD8+ T cells in alopecia areata. Extraction of RNA preceded its reverse transcription into cDNA, which served as the sequencing template. Repertoires were generated with immunoSEQ multiplex PCR, while TCRdb's copy carries only in-frame clones and drops some. The sample lists around 86,000 clones, 60% to 80% occurring once. V lost 0 bases and J 4 bases, leaving 15 bases between the germline ends. CDR1 is MNHNS, CDR2 SASEGT, per germline. This CDR3 contains 16 residues. Stated treatment: oral pan-JAK inhibitor, 5-10 mg twice daily.

This sample comprised CD8+ T cells sorted from blood, obtained at week 44, from a patient treated with tofacitinib. This sequence originates from a human donor with alopecia areata. The J gene is TRBJ1-2, the V gene TRBV6-1, with D unclear. DNA of the CDR3: TGTGCCAGCAGTGAAGCGCCTGAGGGCGCCTCCTATGGCTACACCTTC. Translation: CASSEAPEGASYGYTF.